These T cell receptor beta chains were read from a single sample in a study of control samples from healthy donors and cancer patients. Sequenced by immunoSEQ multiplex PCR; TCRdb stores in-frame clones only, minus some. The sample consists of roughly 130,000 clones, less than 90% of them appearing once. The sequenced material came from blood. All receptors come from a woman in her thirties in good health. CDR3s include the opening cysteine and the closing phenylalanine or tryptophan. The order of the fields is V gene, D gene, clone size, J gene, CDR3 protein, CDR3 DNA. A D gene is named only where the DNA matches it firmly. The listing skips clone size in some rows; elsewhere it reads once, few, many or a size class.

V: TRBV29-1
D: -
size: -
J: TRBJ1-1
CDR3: CSVEGVVGRNTEAFF
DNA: TGCAGCGTTGAAGGCGTGGTGGGACGTAACACTGAAGCTTTCTTT

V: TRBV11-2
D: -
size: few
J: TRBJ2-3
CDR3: CASSSPRVVAQYF
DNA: TGTGCCAGCAGCTCGCCCAGGGTCGTTGCGCAGTATTTT

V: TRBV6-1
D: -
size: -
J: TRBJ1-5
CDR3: CASSEGRHGNQPQHF
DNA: TGTGCCAGCAGTGAAGGACGGCATGGCAATCAGCCCCAGCATTTT

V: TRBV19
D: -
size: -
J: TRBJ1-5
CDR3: CASSIGRNQPQHF
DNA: TGTGCCAGTAGTATAGGCAGAAATCAGCCCCAGCATTTT

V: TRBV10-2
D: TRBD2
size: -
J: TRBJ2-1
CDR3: CASLAGAPHEQFF
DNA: TGCGCCAGTCTAGCGGGAGCTCCCCATGAGCAGTTCTTC

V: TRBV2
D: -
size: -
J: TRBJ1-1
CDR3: CASRPAGASTEAFF
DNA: TGTGCCAGCCGACCCGCGGGGGCCTCCACTGAAGCTTTCTTT

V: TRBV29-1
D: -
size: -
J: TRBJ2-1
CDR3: CSVTGGGGNEQFF
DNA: TGCAGCGTTACGGGCGGAGGGGGGAATGAGCAGTTCTTC

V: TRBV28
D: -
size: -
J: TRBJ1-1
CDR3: CATYVGLGNTEAFF
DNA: TGTGCCACCTACGTGGGGTTGGGGAACACTGAAGCTTTCTTT

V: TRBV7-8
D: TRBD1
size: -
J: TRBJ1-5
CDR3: CASSLQGATSNQPQHF
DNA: TGTGCCAGCAGCTTGCAGGGGGCGACCAGCAATCAGCCCCAGCATTTT

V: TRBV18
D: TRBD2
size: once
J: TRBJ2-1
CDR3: CASSPLLAEYNEQFF
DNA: TGTGCCAGCTCACCACTACTAGCGGAATACAATGAGCAGTTCTTC

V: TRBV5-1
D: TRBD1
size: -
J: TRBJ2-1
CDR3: CASTTGGRDRYNEQFF
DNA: TGCGCCAGCACCACAGGGGGGCGGGACCGTTACAATGAGCAGTTCTTC

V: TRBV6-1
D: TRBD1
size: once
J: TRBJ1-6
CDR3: CASSEGRGLRSPLHF
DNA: TGTGCCAGCAGTGAAGGCAGGGGGCTACGGTCACCCCTCCACTTT

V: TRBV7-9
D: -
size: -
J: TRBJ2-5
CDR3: CASSLDRAGETQYF
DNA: TGTGCCAGCAGCTTAGATCGAGCTGGGGAGACCCAGTACTTC

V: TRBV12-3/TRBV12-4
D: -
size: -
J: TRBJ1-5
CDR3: CASSYRGNQPQHF
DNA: TGTGCCAGCAGTTACAGGGGCAATCAGCCCCAGCATTTT

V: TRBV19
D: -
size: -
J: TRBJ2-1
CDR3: CASSTLGSGEQFF
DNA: TGTGCCAGTAGTACACTAGGCTCCGGTGAGCAGTTCTTC

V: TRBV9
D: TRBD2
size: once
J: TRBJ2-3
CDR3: CASSTGTSGDTDTQYF
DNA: TGTGCCAGCAGCACGGGGACTAGCGGAGACACAGATACGCAGTATTTT

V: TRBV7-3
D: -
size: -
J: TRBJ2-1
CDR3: CASSLIGVGNEQFF
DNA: TGTGCCAGCAGCTTAATCGGGGTGGGGAATGAGCAGTTCTTC

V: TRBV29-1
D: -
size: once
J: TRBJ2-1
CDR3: CSVEQGSSYNEQFF
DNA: TGCAGCGTTGAACAGGGGAGCTCCTACAATGAGCAGTTCTTC

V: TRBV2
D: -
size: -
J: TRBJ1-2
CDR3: CASTANYGYTF
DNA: TGTGCCTCGACAGCTAACTATGGCTACACCTTC

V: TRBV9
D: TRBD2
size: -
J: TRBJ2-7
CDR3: CASSPVPGLAGGSYEQYF
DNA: TGTGCCAGCAGCCCAGTCCCGGGACTAGCGGGAGGCTCCTACGAGCAGTACTTC

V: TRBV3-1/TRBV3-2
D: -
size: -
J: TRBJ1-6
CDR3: CASSQTTARDSPLHF
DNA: TGTGCCAGCAGCCAAACCACAGCGCGAGATTCACCCCTCCACTTT

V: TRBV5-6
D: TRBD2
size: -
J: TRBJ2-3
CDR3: CASSLWASGSSADTQYF
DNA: TGTGCCAGCAGCTTGTGGGCTAGCGGGAGTTCGGCAGATACGCAGTATTTT

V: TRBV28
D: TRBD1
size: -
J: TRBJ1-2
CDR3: CASSGDRDDYGYTF
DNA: TGTGCCAGCAGCGGCGACAGGGATGACTATGGCTACACCTTC

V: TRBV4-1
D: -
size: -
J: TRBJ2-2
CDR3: CASSFSGTGELFF
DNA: TGCGCCAGCAGCTTCTCAGGTACCGGGGAGCTGTTTTTT

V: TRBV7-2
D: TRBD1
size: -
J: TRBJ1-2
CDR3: CASSQQPGTGSYGYTF
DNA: TGTGCCAGCAGCCAACAACCCGGGACAGGGTCATATGGCTACACCTTC

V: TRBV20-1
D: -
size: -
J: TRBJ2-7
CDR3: CSASTPPAFYEQYF
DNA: TGCAGTGCTAGTACTCCTCCCGCCTTCTACGAGCAGTACTTC

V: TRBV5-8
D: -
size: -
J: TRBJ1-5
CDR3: CASSSGTGSNQPQHF
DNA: TGTGCCAGCAGCTCCGGGACGGGTAGCAATCAGCCCCAGCATTTT

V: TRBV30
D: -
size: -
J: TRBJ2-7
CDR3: CAWNRRSYEQYF
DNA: TGTGCCTGGAATAGGCGGTCCTACGAGCAGTACTTC

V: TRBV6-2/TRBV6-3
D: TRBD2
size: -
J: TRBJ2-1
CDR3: CASSPNPGRGGHEQFF
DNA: TGTGCCAGCAGCCCTAATCCGGGACGGGGGGGCCATGAGCAGTTCTTC

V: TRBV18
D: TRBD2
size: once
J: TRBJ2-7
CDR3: CASSPGTRAGSNQQYF
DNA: TGTGCCAGCTCACCCGGGACTAGGGCGGGTAGTAATCAGCAGTACTTC

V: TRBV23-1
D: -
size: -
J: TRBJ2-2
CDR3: CASSPGTGELFF
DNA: TGCGCCAGCAGTCCCGGTACCGGGGAGCTGTTTTTT

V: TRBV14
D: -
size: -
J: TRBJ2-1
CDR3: CASSQPRRVYNEQFF
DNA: TGTGCCAGCAGCCAACCTCGGCGGGTTTACAATGAGCAGTTCTTC

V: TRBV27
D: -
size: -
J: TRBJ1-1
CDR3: CASSPMVRTEAFF
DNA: TGTGCCAGCAGTCCCATGGTGAGGACTGAAGCTTTCTTT

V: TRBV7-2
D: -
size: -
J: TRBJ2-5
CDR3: CASSLSGSGKKETQYF
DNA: TGTGCCAGCAGCTTAAGTGGGAGTGGGAAAAAAGAGACCCAGTACTTC

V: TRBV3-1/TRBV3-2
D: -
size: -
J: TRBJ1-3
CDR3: CASSQGGGGNTIYF
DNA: TGTGCCAGCAGCCAAGGCGGGGGCGGAAACACCATATATTTT

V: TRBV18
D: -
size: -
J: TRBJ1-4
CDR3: CASSLGQNNEKLFF
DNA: TGTGCCAGCTCATTAGGACAGAATAATGAAAAACTGTTTTTT

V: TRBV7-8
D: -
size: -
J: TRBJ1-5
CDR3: CASSLFVGYGQSFNQPQHF
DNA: TGTGCCAGCAGCTTATTTGTCGGTTACGGACAGAGTTTCAATCAGCCCCAGCATTTT

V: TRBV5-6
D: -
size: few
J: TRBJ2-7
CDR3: CASSLGYDRSSYEQYF
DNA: TGTGCCAGCAGCTTGGGTTATGACAGGAGCTCCTACGAGCAGTACTTC

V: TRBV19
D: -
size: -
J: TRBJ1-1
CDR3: CASAKEHTEAFF
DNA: TGTGCCAGCGCGAAGGAGCACACTGAAGCTTTCTTT

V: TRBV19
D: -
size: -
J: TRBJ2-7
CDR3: CASSIVSGYEQYF
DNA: TGTGCCAGTAGTATAGTTTCGGGCTACGAGCAGTACTTC

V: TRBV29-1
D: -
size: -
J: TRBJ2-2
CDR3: CSAYTGELFF
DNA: TGCAGCGCGTACACCGGGGAGCTGTTTTTT

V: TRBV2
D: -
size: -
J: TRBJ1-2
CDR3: CASRGRVADYGYTF
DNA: TGTGCCAGCAGAGGGCGCGTGGCGGACTATGGCTACACCTTC

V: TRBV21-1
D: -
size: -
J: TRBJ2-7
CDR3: CASSKGPAGATSTYEQYF
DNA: TGTGCCAGCAGCAAAGGTCCAGCGGGTGCTACCTCCACCTACGAGCAGTACTTC

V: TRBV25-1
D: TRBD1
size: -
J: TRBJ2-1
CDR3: CASSEWSGGGEEQFF
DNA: TGTGCCAGCAGTGAATGGTCAGGGGGTGGGGAGGAGCAGTTCTTC

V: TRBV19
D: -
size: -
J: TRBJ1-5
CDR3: CASSIFDQPQHF
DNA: TGTGCCAGTAGTATATTCGATCAGCCCCAGCATTTT

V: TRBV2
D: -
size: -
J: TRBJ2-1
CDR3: CASGASSSYNEQFF
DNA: TGTGCCAGCGGAGCCTCAAGCTCCTACAATGAGCAGTTCTTC